The 24 T cell receptor beta chains reported below all come from one sample, sequenced in a study of control samples from healthy donors and cancer patients. Libraries were prepared by immunoSEQ multiplex PCR; TCRdb keeps only in-frame clonotypes and omits some of them. The table includes about 150,000 clones, more than 85% detected once. Sequencing used blood. Receptors were obtained from a man aged 50 to 60 in good health.

The CDR3 is CASSLLSGNTIYF. The CDR3 nucleotides are TGTGCCAGCAGTTTGCTCTCTGGAAACACCATATATTTT. The gene calls are TRBV5-6 and TRBJ1-3; D not resolved. Germline V gene sequence: CDR1 SGHDT, CDR2 YYEEEE. The CDR3 spans 13 residues. Trimming removed 5 bases from V and 0 bases from J, with 6 bases in between.

The chain couples TRBV14 to TRBJ2-1; 7 nucleotides match TRBD2. The V gene end was trimmed by 4 bases and the J gene end by 14 bases; junction bases not matched to a gene: 23. CDR3 length: 17 residues. Germline V lookup: CDR1 SGHDN, CDR2 FVKESK. CDR3 loop: CASSPNLLAWTNPRKFF. CDR3 nucleotides: TGTGCCAGCAGCCCCAACCTACTAGCGTGGACGAACCCGAGAAAGTTCTTC. Full variable domain (remainder filled in from reference TRBV14 and TRBJ2-1): EAGVTQFPSHSVIEKGQTVTLRCDPISGHDNLYWYRRVMGKEIKFLLHFVKESKQDESGMPNNRFLAERTGGTYSTLKVQPAELEDSGVYFCASSPNLLAWTNPRKFFGPGTRLTVL.

The chain combines TRBV7-2 with TRBJ1-3; D remains unclear. The V gene lost 3 bases and the J gene lost 0 bases, with 3 bases spanning the gap. The germline V gene has CDR1 SGHTA and CDR2 FQGNSA. The CDR3 spans 13 residues. CDR3 in amino acids: CASSLASGNTIYF. CDR3 sequence (DNA): TGTGCCAGCAGCTTGGCCTCTGGAAACACCATATATTTT.

This clone was seen a few times. The J gene is TRBJ2-3, the V gene TRBV30, with 13 positions matching TRBD2. The V gene's germline CDR1 is GTSNPN and CDR2 SVGIG (reference sequence). This CDR3 spans 15 amino acids. Trimming removed 4 bases from V and 5 bases from J; junction bases left unmatched: 6. The CDR3 nucleotides are TGTGCCTGGACACTAGCGGGAGGGCGTAAAGATACGCAGTATTTT. This codes for CAWTLAGGRKDTQYF.

This chain joins TRBV9 and TRBJ2-1; the D is unclear. Trimming left V 1 base short and J 5 bases short, with 7 bases between. This CDR3 has 13 residues. In germline, CDR1 is SGDLS, CDR2 YYNGEE. The CDR3 reads CASSVSPHNEQFF. CDR3 coding DNA: TGTGCCAGCAGCGTATCCCCTCACAATGAGCAGTTCTTC. Full variable domain (outside the CDR3, taken from reference TRBV9 and TRBJ2-1): DSGVTQTPKHLITATGQRVTLRCSPRSGDLSVYWYQQSLDQGLQFLIQYYNGEERAKGNILERFSAQQFPDLHSELNLSSLELGDSALYFCASSVSPHNEQFFGPGTRLTVL.

V is TRBV5-1 and J is TRBJ2-3; D gene uncertain. The CDR3 loop spans 14 amino acids. Germline V lookup: CDR1 SGHRS, CDR2 YFSETQ. V lost 6 bases and J lost 0, with 11 bases in between. The CDR3 protein is CASKGYTSTDTQYF. In DNA, the CDR3 is TGCGCCAGCAAGGGCTACACTAGCACAGATACGCAGTATTTT. The full variable domain, in which reference TRBV5-1 and TRBJ2-3 provide the parts outside the CDR3, is KAGVTQTPRYLIKTRGQQVTLSCSPISGHRSVSWYQQTPGQGLQFLFEYFSETQRNKGNFPGRFSGRQFSNSRSEMNVSTLELGDSALYLCASKGYTSTDTQYFGPGTRLTVL.

The chain couples TRBV6-5 to TRBJ2-7; weak D call: TRBD1 (6 bases). The germline gives CDR1 MNHEY, CDR2 SVGAGI. V was pared by 3 bases and J by 3 bases, with 12 bases between. This CDR3 is built from 14 residues. The CDR3 region has the DNA TGTGCCAGCAGTTATCAGGGGATTGGCTACGAGCAGTACTTC. Residues: CASSYQGIGYEQYF.

DNA for the CDR3: TGTGCCAGCAGCCCCGGGGCCCGCGGTGGCTACACCTTC. Protein sequence: CASSPGARGGYTF. V usage is TRBV7-9 and J usage is TRBJ1-2; tentative D call: TRBD1 (5 bases). Trimming left V 5 bases short and J 7 bases short, with 14 bases between. This CDR3 has 13 amino acids. The germline CDR1 and CDR2 sequences are SEHNR and FQNEAQ (reference sequence).

This chain connects TRBV2 to TRBJ1-2; D perhaps matches TRBD1 (5 bases). Germline V CDR1 and CDR2: SNHLY, FYNNEI. The CDR3 sequence is 12 residues long. Trimming removed 7 bases at V and 4 bases at J, with 10 bases between. This CDR3 is CASKQGIYGYTF. CDR3 nucleotide sequence: TGTGCCAGCAAGCAGGGAATCTATGGCTACACCTTC.

The chain is built from TRBV30 and TRBJ1-2; D remains ambiguous. The CDR3 is made up of 13 amino acids. Trimming took off 4 bases at V and 1 base at J, with 10 bases between the two ends. Germline CDR1 and CDR2: GTSNPN and SVGIG (reference sequence). CDR3 DNA sequence: TGTGCCTGGATTGGGGAGGGTAACTATGGCTACACCTTC. Its translation: CAWIGEGNYGYTF.

This chain links TRBV28 with TRBJ1-1; tentatively, D is TRBD1 (6 bases). The germline V and J ends were trimmed by 6 bases and 0 bases, with 11 bases remaining between them. Germline values: CDR1 MDHEN, CDR2 SYDVKM. The CDR3 length is 14 residues. CDR3 DNA sequence: TGTGCCAGCAGCCGACAGGTTCTGAACACTGAAGCTTTCTTT. This codes for CASSRQVLNTEAFF.

Regarding this clone: The same CDR3 can be traced to other DNA sequences in this sample. The chain couples TRBV19 to TRBJ1-5, with 8 positions matching TRBD1. Looked up from germline, CDR1 is LNHDA and CDR2 is SQIVND (reference sequence). V lost 4 bases and J lost 7; bases outside the gene matches: 3. This CDR3 is built from 13 residues. The CDR3 sequence is CASSKDRDQPQHF. The CDR3 DNA reads TGTGCCAGTAGTAAGGACAGGGACCAGCCCCAGCATTTT. Looking up the rest from reference TRBV19 and TRBJ1-5 gives the full variable domain: DGGITQSPKYLFRKEGQNVTLSCEQNLNHDAMYWYRQDPGQGLRLIYYSQIVNDFQKGDIAEGYSVSREKKESFPLTVTSAQKNPTAFYLCASSKDRDQPQHFGDGTRLSIL.

The genes are TRBV5-1 and TRBJ2-3; the D is unclear. The V gene's germline CDR1 is SGHRS and CDR2 YFSETQ. This CDR3 is built from 15 residues. V gave up 6 bases and J gave up 4 bases, with 18 bases separating them. In DNA form, the CDR3 reads TGCGCCAGCAAGTGGGATTCGAGCGTTCCAGATACGCAGTATTTT. Encoded protein: CASKWDSSVPDTQYF.

The chain links TRBV3-1 (or the pseudogene TRBV3-2) to TRBJ1-4; D is unresolved. V was shortened by 6 bases and J by 3 bases, with 11 bases between the two germline ends. The CDR3 covers 14 residues. Germline CDR1 and CDR2: LGHDT and YNNKEL (reference sequence). CDR3 loop: CASRKTFANEKLFF. DNA of the CDR3: TGTGCCAGCAGGAAAACTTTCGCTAATGAAAAACTGTTTTTT.

V usage is TRBV6-5 and J usage is TRBJ2-3; 7 nucleotides agree with TRBD2. The germline V gene has CDR1 MNHEY and CDR2 SVGAGI. V gave up 6 bases and J gave up 2 bases; unmatched junction bases: 5. The CDR3 spans 14 residues. The CDR3 nucleotides are TGTGCCAGCAGGGGGACTACATACACAGATACGCAGTATTTT. Translating it yields CASRGTTYTDTQYF.

The chain carries TRBV4-1 and TRBJ2-2; D possibly corresponds to TRBD1 (5 bases). Trimming cost V 3 bases and J 0 bases, with 17 bases left between them. Germline lookup yields CDR1 MGHRA and CDR2 YSYEKL. The CDR3 consists of 18 residues. The CDR3 loop is CASSHAPVGRANTGELFF. CDR3 in DNA: TGCGCCAGCAGCCATGCTCCGGTCGGCAGGGCGAACACCGGGGAGCTGTTTTTT.

The count of this clone is one. This chain connects TRBV5-5 to TRBJ1-1, with D unresolved. The CDR3 contains 16 residues. The germline gives CDR1 SGHKS, CDR2 YYEKEE (reference sequence). Trimming cost V 0 bases and J 0 bases, with 12 bases left between them. CDR3 sequence reads: CASSLVTQALNTEAFF. CDR3 bases: TGTGCCAGCAGCTTGGTGACCCAAGCCCTGAACACTGAAGCTTTCTTT.

The chain employs TRBV29-1 and TRBJ1-6; D may be TRBD1 (5 bases). Germline V gene data show CDR1 as SQVTM and CDR2 as ANQGSEA. The CDR3 covers 12 residues. Trimming cost V 6 bases and J 9 bases, with 12 bases left between them. The CDR3 bases are TGCAGCGTGGGGGACGGGGGTTCACCCCTCCACTTT. This translates into CSVGDGGSPLHF.

The V and J genes are TRBV10-1 and TRBJ2-3, with a tentative D call TRBD2 (6 bases). This CDR3 has 15 amino acids. CDR1 and CDR2 (germline): WNHNN, SYGVQD (reference sequence). The V gene lost 5 bases and the J gene lost 5 bases, with 17 bases spanning the gap. CDR3 DNA sequence: TGCGCCAGCAGTCCCGCGGAGGGCCGAGGAGATACGCAGTATTTT. It is translated as CASSPAEGRGDTQYF.

The chain uses TRBV7-9 and TRBJ2-5, with 10 bases aligning to TRBD1. Germline V gene sequence: CDR1 SEHNR, CDR2 FQNEAQ (reference sequence). The trim removed 5 bases at V and 7 bases at J, leaving 10 bases unmatched. The CDR3 contains 15 residues. The CDR3 is CASSPTGGALGTQYF. The CDR3 coding sequence is TGTGCCAGCAGCCCGACAGGGGGCGCTTTGGGGACCCAGTACTTC. Together with reference TRBV7-9 and TRBJ2-5, the CDR3 gives the full variable domain: DTGVSQNPRHKITKRGQNVTFRCDPISEHNRLYWYRQTLGQGPEFLTYFQNEAQLEKSRLLSDRFSAERPKGSFSTLEIQRTEQGDSAMYLCASSPTGGALGTQYFGPGTRLLVL.

The V and J genes are TRBV28 and TRBJ2-1, with TRBD2 identical over 7 bases. Germline CDR1 reads MDHEN; CDR2 reads SYDVKM. This CDR3 is 16 amino acids long. Germline trimming cut 6 bases from V and 0 bases from J; bases unmatched to any gene: 8. DNA for the CDR3: TGTGCCAGCAGATCACTAGCGAGTAGCTCCTACAATGAGCAGTTCTTC. Translated: CASRSLASSSYNEQFF.

The rearrangement uses TRBV3-1 (or the pseudogene TRBV3-2) and TRBJ1-1; the D is unclear. Trimming took off 0 bases at V and 4 bases at J, with 12 bases between the two ends. Germline assignment: CDR1 LGHDT and CDR2 YNNKEL (reference sequence). The CDR3 runs to 15 residues. In nucleotides, the CDR3 is TGTGCCAGCAGCCAAGATCCCGGTAGGGTCACTGAAGCTTTCTTT. It encodes CASSQDPGRVTEAFF.

V gene TRBV6-2 or TRBV6-3 combines with J gene TRBJ2-7; D not resolved. V lost 0 bases and J 1 base, leaving 10 bases between the germline ends. In germline, CDR1 is MNHEY, CDR2 SVGEGT. The CDR3 spans 15 residues. The DNA for the CDR3 is TGTGCCAGCAGTTACTCGGGTACTTGGTCCTACGAGCAGTACTTC. Translation: CASSYSGTWSYEQYF.

The chain couples TRBV7-9 to TRBJ1-2; D possibly corresponds to TRBD1 (5 bases). The CDR3 has 13 amino acids. Per germline, CDR1 SEHNR and CDR2 FQNEAQ (reference sequence). Trimming cost V 6 bases and J 2 bases, with 10 bases left between them. CDR3 residues: CASSPDSNYGYTF. The CDR3 nucleotides are TGTGCCAGCAGTCCTGACAGCAACTATGGCTACACCTTC. Using reference TRBV7-9 and TRBJ1-2 for the parts outside the CDR3, the full variable domain is DTGVSQNPRHKITKRGQNVTFRCDPISEHNRLYWYRQTLGQGPEFLTYFQNEAQLEKSRLLSDRFSAERPKGSFSTLEIQRTEQGDSAMYLCASSPDSNYGYTFGSGTRLTVV.